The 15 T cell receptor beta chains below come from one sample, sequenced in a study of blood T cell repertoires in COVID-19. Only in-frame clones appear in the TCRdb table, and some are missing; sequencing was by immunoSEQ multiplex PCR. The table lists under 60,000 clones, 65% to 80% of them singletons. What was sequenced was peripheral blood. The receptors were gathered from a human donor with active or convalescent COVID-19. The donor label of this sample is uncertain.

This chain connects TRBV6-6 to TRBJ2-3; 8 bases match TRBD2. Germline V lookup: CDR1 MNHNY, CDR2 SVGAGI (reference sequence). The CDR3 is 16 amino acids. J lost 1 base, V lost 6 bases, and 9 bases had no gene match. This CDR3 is CASSSSGRAGTDTQYF. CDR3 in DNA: TGTGCCAGCAGCTCGTCCGGGAGGGCCGGCACAGATACGCAGTATTTT.

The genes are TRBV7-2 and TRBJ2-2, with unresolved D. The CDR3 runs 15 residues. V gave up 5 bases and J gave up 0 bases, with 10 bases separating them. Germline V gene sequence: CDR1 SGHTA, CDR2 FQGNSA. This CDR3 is CASSHLLPNTGELFF. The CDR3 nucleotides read TGTGCCAGCAGCCATCTCCTACCGAACACCGGGGAGCTGTTTTTT.

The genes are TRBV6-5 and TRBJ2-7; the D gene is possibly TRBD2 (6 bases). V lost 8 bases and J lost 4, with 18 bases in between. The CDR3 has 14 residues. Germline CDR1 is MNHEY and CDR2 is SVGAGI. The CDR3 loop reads CASREISGRYEQYF. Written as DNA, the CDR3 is TGTGCCAGCCGGGAGATTTCAGGGCGGTACGAGCAGTACTTC.

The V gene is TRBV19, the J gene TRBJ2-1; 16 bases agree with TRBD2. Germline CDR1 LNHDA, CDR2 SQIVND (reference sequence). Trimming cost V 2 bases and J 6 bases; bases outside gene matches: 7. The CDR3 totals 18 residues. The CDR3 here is CASSIPGLAGGPGNEQFF. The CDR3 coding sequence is TGTGCCAGTAGTATACCGGGACTAGCGGGAGGGCCTGGCAATGAGCAGTTCTTC.

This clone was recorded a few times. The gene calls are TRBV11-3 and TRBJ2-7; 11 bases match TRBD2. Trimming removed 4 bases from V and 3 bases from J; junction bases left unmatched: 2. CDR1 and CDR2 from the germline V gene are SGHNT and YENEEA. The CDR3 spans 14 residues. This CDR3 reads CASSSSGGNYEQYF. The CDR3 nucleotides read TGTGCCAGCAGCTCTAGCGGGGGGAACTACGAGCAGTACTTC.

In nucleotides, the CDR3 is TGTGCCAGCAGCCAGGGGAGTAATTCACCCCTCCACTTT. Protein product: CASSQGSNSPLHF. J is TRBJ1-6 and V is TRBV3-1 (or the pseudogene TRBV3-2); D is unclear. Between the trimmed V and J ends, which lost 3 bases and 6 bases, there was a span of 6 bases. CDR1 and CDR2 (germline): LGHDT, YNNKEL (reference sequence). The CDR3 has 13 residues.

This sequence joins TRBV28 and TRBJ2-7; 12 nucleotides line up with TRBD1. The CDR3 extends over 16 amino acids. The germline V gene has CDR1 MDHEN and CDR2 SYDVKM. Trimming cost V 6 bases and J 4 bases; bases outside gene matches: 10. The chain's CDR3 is CASRWERGQGAYEQYF. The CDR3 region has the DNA TGTGCCAGCAGGTGGGAGAGGGGACAGGGGGCGTACGAGCAGTACTTC.

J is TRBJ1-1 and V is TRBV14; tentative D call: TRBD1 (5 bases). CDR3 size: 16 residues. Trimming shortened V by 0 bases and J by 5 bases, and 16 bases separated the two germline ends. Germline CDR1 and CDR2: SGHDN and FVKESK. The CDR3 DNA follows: TGTGCCAGCAGCCAAGATCGGGGGGGAAGACATACTGAAGCTTTCTTT. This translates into CASSQDRGGRHTEAFF. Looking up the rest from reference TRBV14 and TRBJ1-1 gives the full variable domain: EAGVTQFPSHSVIEKGQTVTLRCDPISGHDNLYWYRRVMGKEIKFLLHFVKESKQDESGMPNNRFLAERTGGTYSTLKVQPAELEDSGVYFCASSQDRGGRHTEAFFGQGTRLTVV.

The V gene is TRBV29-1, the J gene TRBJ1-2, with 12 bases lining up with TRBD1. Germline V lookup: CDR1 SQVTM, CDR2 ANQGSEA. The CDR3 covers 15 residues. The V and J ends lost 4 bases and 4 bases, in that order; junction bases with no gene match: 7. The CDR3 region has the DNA TGCAGCGTTGTCAAGGGGACAGGGGGCGTCTATGGCTACACCTTC. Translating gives CSVVKGTGGVYGYTF.

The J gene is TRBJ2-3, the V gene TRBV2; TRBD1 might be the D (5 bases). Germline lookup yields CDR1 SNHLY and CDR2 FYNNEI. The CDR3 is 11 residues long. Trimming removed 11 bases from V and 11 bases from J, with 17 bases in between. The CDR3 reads CADGAGLVQYF. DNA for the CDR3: TGTGCCGATGGGGCTGGGCTTGTGCAGTATTTT.

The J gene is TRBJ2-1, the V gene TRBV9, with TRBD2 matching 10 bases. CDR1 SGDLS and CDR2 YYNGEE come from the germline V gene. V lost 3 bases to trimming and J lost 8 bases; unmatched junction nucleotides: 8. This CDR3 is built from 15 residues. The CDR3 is CASSAGTSERDEQFF. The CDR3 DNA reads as TGTGCCAGCAGCGCCGGGACTAGCGAGAGAGATGAGCAGTTCTTC.

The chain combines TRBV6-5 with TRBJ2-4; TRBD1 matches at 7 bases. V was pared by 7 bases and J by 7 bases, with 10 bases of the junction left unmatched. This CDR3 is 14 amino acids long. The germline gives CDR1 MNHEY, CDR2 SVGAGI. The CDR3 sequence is CASNPTGVSNIQYF. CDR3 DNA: TGTGCCAGCAATCCTACAGGGGTGTCCAACATTCAGTACTTC.

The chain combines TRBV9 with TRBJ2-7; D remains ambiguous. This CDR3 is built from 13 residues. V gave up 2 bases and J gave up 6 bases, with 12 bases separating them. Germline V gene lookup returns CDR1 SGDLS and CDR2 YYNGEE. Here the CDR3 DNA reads TGTGCCAGCAGCGTTGCTTACCTATCCGAGCAGTACTTC. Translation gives CASSVAYLSEQYF.

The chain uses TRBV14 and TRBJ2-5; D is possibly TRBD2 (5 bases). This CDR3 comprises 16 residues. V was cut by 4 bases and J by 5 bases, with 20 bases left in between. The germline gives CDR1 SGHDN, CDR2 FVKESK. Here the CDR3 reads CASSPYRGSRVETQYF. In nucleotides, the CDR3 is TGTGCCAGCAGCCCCTACCGAGGGTCGAGGGTCGAGACCCAGTACTTC.

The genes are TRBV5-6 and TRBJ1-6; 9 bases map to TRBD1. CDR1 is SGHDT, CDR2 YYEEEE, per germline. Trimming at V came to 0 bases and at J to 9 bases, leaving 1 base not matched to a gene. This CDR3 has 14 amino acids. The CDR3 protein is CASSLDRGLSPLHF. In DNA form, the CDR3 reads TGTGCCAGCAGCTTGGACAGGGGGCTTTCACCCCTCCACTTT.